These T cell receptor beta chains were read from a single sample in a study of cytomegalovirus exposure and HLA in healthy donors. Assay used: immunoSEQ multiplex PCR; TCRdb lists only in-frame clones, some missing. In the table there are 140,000 to 150,000 clones, about nine tenths of which are singletons. The sample was PBMCs. The receptors come from a man in his late teens or twenties in good health and CMV-seronegative. The CDR3 runs from the conserved cysteine through the conserved F or W. Each record gives: V gene, J gene, CDR3 protein.

V: TRBV7-9
J: TRBJ2-1
CDR3: CASSTSGGDEQFF

V: TRBV5-1
J: TRBJ2-1
CDR3: CASSLGSGGAYNEQFF

V: TRBV21-1
J: TRBJ1-2
CDR3: CASSKSGTATREGYTF

V: TRBV5-1
J: TRBJ1-1
CDR3: CASSTVPLDTEAFF

V: TRBV19
J: TRBJ2-1
CDR3: CASSIGGGRVYNEQFF

V: TRBV27
J: TRBJ2-3
CDR3: CASSYRGGLDTQYF

V: TRBV9
J: TRBJ1-3
CDR3: CASSVAGGGPDGNTIYF

V: TRBV7-6
J: TRBJ2-5
CDR3: CASRNVLAGRLETQYF

V: TRBV5-1
J: TRBJ1-5
CDR3: CASSLGGPKSNQPQHF

V: TRBV27
J: TRBJ1-4
CDR3: CASSGGFTANEKLFF

V: TRBV6-1
J: TRBJ1-5
CDR3: CASRLQGRGNQPQHF

V: TRBV6-5
J: TRBJ2-7
CDR3: CASSPSYTEQYF

V: TRBV5-1
J: TRBJ1-1
CDR3: CASFSQGTEAFF

V: TRBV4-3
J: TRBJ2-1
CDR3: CASSQEAWDGGSGFSYNEQFF

V: TRBV5-5
J: TRBJ1-6
CDR3: CASSLTEARNSPLHF

V: TRBV5-1
J: TRBJ2-3
CDR3: CASSLGGPASDTQYF

V: TRBV25-1
J: TRBJ2-5
CDR3: CASKGVETQYF

V: TRBV9
J: TRBJ1-2
CDR3: CASSSETGNYGYTF

V: TRBV29-1
J: TRBJ1-5
CDR3: CSVRGTGENQPQHF

V: TRBV6-5
J: TRBJ1-3
CDR3: CASSYSGGNTIYF

V: TRBV7-9
J: TRBJ2-7
CDR3: CAILAGGPAYEQYF

V: TRBV7-2
J: TRBJ2-7
CDR3: CASSLASSLAAYEQYF

V: TRBV27
J: TRBJ1-2
CDR3: CASSLKAGYGYTF

V: TRBV7-8
J: TRBJ1-2
CDR3: CASSLVTGQETF

V: TRBV5-6
J: TRBJ2-2
CDR3: CASSLVAGVHTGELFF

V: TRBV7-2
J: TRBJ2-2
CDR3: CASSYPGLAGAGELFF

V: TRBV2
J: TRBJ1-1
CDR3: CASSERGQNTEAFF

V: TRBV14
J: TRBJ2-3
CDR3: CASSQGRTSGTDTQYF

V: TRBV30
J: TRBJ1-1
CDR3: CASKGQGPGTEAFF

V: TRBV5-6
J: TRBJ1-5
CDR3: CASSWGGHNQPQHF

V: TRBV18
J: TRBJ2-1
CDR3: CATARVQGRDNEQFF

V: TRBV7-6
J: TRBJ1-1
CDR3: CASSLVVGGLNTEAFF

V: TRBV19
J: TRBJ1-4
CDR3: CASSIVTGTGNEKLFF

V: TRBV29-1
J: TRBJ1-2
CDR3: CSVEFYYGYTF

V: TRBV7-9
J: TRBJ2-5
CDR3: CASSLVAGLALLIETQYF

V: TRBV7-9
J: TRBJ2-4
CDR3: CASSLLSAKNIQYF

V: TRBV27
J: TRBJ1-1
CDR3: CASSSRQPSGTGSTEAFF

V: TRBV9
J: TRBJ2-3
CDR3: CASSVGGQGHTDTQYF

V: TRBV30
J: TRBJ2-5
CDR3: CAWTFGSQETQYF

V: TRBV7-9
J: TRBJ1-4
CDR3: CASSSAEQGTGLGHEKLFF

V: TRBV6-6
J: TRBJ2-2
CDR3: CASSPRTGGNTGELFF